Detailed here is one T cell receptor (beta chain). What antigen it recognizes has not been identified. Base quality data are lacking; no much larger clone is found one base away. Trimming costs V 3 bases and J 5 bases, and their ends lie 18 bases apart. CDR1 and CDR2, per the germline V gene, are SGHAT and FQNNGV. From the cysteine up to the phenylalanine, the CDR3 has a length of 16 residues. The read is trimmed to its CDR3 DNA, 48 bases read in frame from base 1. This entry is derived from a study of blood T cells in healthy people across ages (dated by TCRdb to about 2015). As for the study more broadly: In model experiments, template switching captured roughly one uniquely barcoded TCR beta cDNA molecule for every two T cells. Using the same blood draw, the study looked at two additional independent replicas of 1 million unique cDNA reads for two donors, one aged 18 to 30 and the other aged 80 or older. The donors were divided into four age groups: young (average around 15 years), middle-aged (approximately 39), aged (about 56) and long-lived (about 80). To avoid experimental bias, donors of different ages were spread randomly across the sequencing lanes. Using deep sequencing normalized with unique cDNA molecular identifiers, the study measured how TCR beta repertoire diversity changes with age.

The receptor library was made with 5' RACE. The listed sequencing device is Illumina HiSeq 2500. A second about 7 to 11 cycle PCR used a sample-barcoded 5' primer and a J-beta primer mix. A template-switch 5' adaptor carrying 12 random nucleotides introduced a unique molecular identifier onto each TCR beta cDNA molecule. Each sample yielded at least 3 million CDR3-containing paired-end reads. The Mint cDNA synthesis kit, primed by a TRBC-specific oligonucleotide, was used to synthesize first-strand cDNA from all RNA. After uracil-DNA glycosylase treatment, a first 18-cycle PCR used universal primers M1SS and BC2_uni_R on all cDNA. In the source study's methods: Normalization of each sample was performed by random selection of 1 million high-quality reads, each carrying a distinct molecular identifier. Instead of being binned into consensus sequences, reads with shared molecular identifiers were discarded. MiTCR, set to a Q25 quality threshold and the strictest error-elimination algorithm, was used for CDR3 identification, clonotype clustering and error correction. A nonparametric unseen species model using Euler transformation provided a lower-bound estimate of total TCR beta diversity. Starting from the raw public reads, TCRdb applied fastp trimming at Q25, assembled clones with MiXCR and retained in-frame beta chains. Each entry merges the rows of one CDR3 protein and shows their most common DNA and genes. In this record, the V and J calls reflect TCRdb's handling and not the investigators' own analysis. For this sample the table gives under 800,000 distinct CDR3 sequences, of which roughly 44% were detected only once. The ten top clones hold roughly 19% of the sample.

The donors were a few dozen Caucasian individuals from Russia, aged 6 to 90 years, who were systemically healthy. About 10 milliliters of peripheral blood were drawn from each donor into EDTA-treated Vacutainer tubes. Ficoll-Paque density-gradient centrifugation was used to isolate PBMCs, with at least 6.5 million obtained per sample. Total RNA was extracted from PBMCs with Trizol reagent, with at least 5 micrograms obtained per sample. Naive CD45RAhigh/CD27high T cell percentages were measured by flow cytometry on a PBMC aliquot from every donor. The research as a whole found: Total diversity estimates from one million sequenced T cells were considered lower bounds and underestimates. Observed TCR beta diversity per million T cells fell roughly linearly with age, and a significant reduction was already apparent by age around 39. The percentage of naive T cells measured by flow cytometry correlated strongly with observed TCR beta diversity. The CMV infection status of donors was not known, potentially confounding age-related changes in expanded clonotypes. Because profiling used bulk unsorted PBMCs, naive and antigen-experienced compartments could not be compared conclusively. Compared with the aged group, the long-lived group had more naive CD4+ T cells, fewer expanded clones and increased TCR diversity, suggesting age selection.

This receptor was identified in a woman in her fifties or sixties in good health. The sample consisted of blood. The rearrangement joined TRBV11-2 to TRBJ2-3, with the D gene not confidently named. The nucleotides read TGTGCCAGCAGCTTCGGACGGCGCCCGACAAAAGATACGCAGTATTTT. Its coded protein is CASSFGRRPTKDTQYF.